These T cell receptor beta chains were read from a single sample in a study of blood T cells in healthy people across ages. TCRdb reanalysed the 5' RACE reads using MiXCR and keeps one entry per CDR3 protein. The sample has roughly 1,700,000 distinct CDR3 sequences, about 28% seen once. Material: blood. These receptors were obtained from a woman between 25 and 40 years old in good health. The conserved cysteine and the conserved F or W are not part of the CDR3 here. A D gene is named only where the DNA matches it firmly.

TRBV4-2	TRBJ2-3	TRBD2	ASSQVGGGAYQDTQY
TRBV20-1	TRBJ2-3	-	SASIVGDADTQY
TRBV2	TRBJ2-5	TRBD2	ASSEWLAGDETQY
TRBV20-1	TRBJ2-7	-	SARKSYEQY
TRBV7-2	TRBJ2-3	TRBD2	ASLLAGIADTQY
TRBV7-9	TRBJ1-6	-	ASSSLGGDNSPLH
TRBV29-1	TRBJ1-5	TRBD1	SFGQGAGQPQH
TRBV12-3/TRBV12-4	TRBJ2-3	TRBD2	ASRPGLAGADTQY
TRBV7-6	TRBJ2-7	TRBD1	ASSHPNRGIYEQY
TRBV20-1	TRBJ2-1	-	SASKISYNEQF
TRBV7-9	TRBJ2-1	TRBD2	ASSSPGLEGVRSYNEQF
TRBV14	TRBJ1-2	-	ASSQDRLQGYGYT
TRBV5-6	TRBJ1-5	-	ASSTAAAEPQH
TRBV7-2	TRBJ2-6	-	ASSKSRGGANVLT
TRBV5-1	TRBJ2-7	TRBD1	ASRDTGGAIDEQY
TRBV5-6	TRBJ1-1	-	ASSFAGTTVLTEAF
TRBV20-1	TRBJ2-1	-	SAIQRMPVGEQF
TRBV24-1	TRBJ2-5	TRBD2	ATHWTSGTQETQY
TRBV18	TRBJ1-2	-	ASSPTLQGEDGYT
TRBV5-1	TRBJ2-7	-	ASSLGTGMGEQY
TRBV6-6	TRBJ2-7	TRBD1	ASRTLGQGSYEQY
TRBV5-1	TRBJ2-7	TRBD2	ASRTSGMGEQY
TRBV19	TRBJ2-1	-	ASREHRVSSYNEQF
TRBV10-3	TRBJ1-5	-	AISESGRETRQPQH
TRBV20-1	TRBJ1-5	-	SAREYYSNQPQH
TRBV29-1	TRBJ1-2	-	GVGPEPYGYT
TRBV29-1	TRBJ2-1	TRBD2	SVDSPSGVLYNEQF
TRBV20-1	TRBJ2-7	TRBD1	SASGTRGFYEQY
TRBV30	TRBJ2-7	TRBD2	AWSKTSGTYEQY
TRBV19	TRBJ1-4	-	ASSIKGPGFNEKLF
TRBV27	-	TRBD1	ASNFGQGIYNEQY
TRBV28	TRBJ2-7	-	ASSSAGRGSYEQY
TRBV15	TRBJ2-7	TRBD1	ATSRPGTGSYEQY
TRBV3-1	TRBJ2-1	-	ASSRLSEQF
TRBV9	TRBJ2-1	-	ASSVDPGGGGFNEQF
TRBV28	TRBJ2-7	-	ASSPSYGGAYNEQY
TRBV9	TRBJ1-2	-	ASSVNREQTTNYGYT
TRBV7-2	TRBJ2-7	TRBD2	ASSLRGTSGRDGQY
TRBV18	TRBJ2-1	-	ASSPQRGKGPGEQF
TRBV12-3/TRBV12-4	TRBJ2-1	TRBD1	ASSRQGIYNGQF
TRBV10-1	TRBJ2-1	TRBD2	APKTLRQRTSGGAGLNEQF
TRBV7-3	TRBJ2-5	TRBD1	ASSADRTQETQY